These T cell receptor beta chains were read from a single sample in a study of blood T cell repertoires in COVID-19. The repertoire was sequenced with immunoSEQ multiplex PCR; TCRdb's copy has only in-frame clones and lacks some. The data hold a few hundred thousand clones, with 80% to 90% observed a single time. Source material: PBMCs or T cells enriched from blood (not recorded which). All receptors come from a woman younger than 30 who had recovered from COVID-19. CDR3s include the opening cysteine and the closing phenylalanine or tryptophan. The D gene is left open where the match is weak. Where a row states a size, it is once, few, many or the class of an expanded clone; other rows omit it.

TRBV6-5,NA,many,TRBJ2-5,CASSYSGGAKTQYF,TGTGCCAGCAGTTACTCGGGGGGGGCGAAGACCCAGTACTTC
TRBV27,TRBD1,NA,TRBJ2-3,CASTTGTGGTDTQYF,TGTGCCAGCACTACCGGGACAGGGGGCACAGATACGCAGTATTTT
TRBV10-3,NA,NA,TRBJ1-2,CAISIPGGNYGYTF,TGTGCCATCAGTATTCCTGGAGGAAACTATGGCTACACCTTC
TRBV5-1,TRBD1,NA,TRBJ2-5,CASSLGLLQGVETQYF,TGCGCCAGCAGCTTGGGGCTGTTACAGGGGGTAGAGACCCAGTACTTC
TRBV7-2,TRBD2,once,TRBJ2-7,CASSVSGRPFYEQYF,TGTGCCAGCAGCGTTAGCGGGAGGCCCTTCTACGAGCAGTACTTC
TRBV6-5,NA,NA,TRBJ1-5,CASALGGLNQPQHF,TGTGCCAGCGCCCTCGGCGGACTAAATCAGCCCCAGCATTTT
TRBV5-6,NA,NA,TRBJ1-1,CASSFSGGTEAFF,TGTGCCAGCAGCTTTAGCGGAGGAACTGAAGCTTTCTTT
TRBV12-3/TRBV12-4,NA,NA,TRBJ1-4,CASSLQREKLFF,TGTGCCAGCAGTTTACAGCGTGAAAAACTGTTTTTT
TRBV7-9,NA,NA,TRBJ2-5,CASSFRDSPFQETQYF,TGTGCCAGCAGCTTCCGGGACTCACCATTCCAAGAGACCCAGTACTTC
TRBV4-1,TRBD2,NA,TRBJ2-1,CASSQRRGLAGGGEQFF,TGCGCCAGCAGCCAAAGGAGGGGACTAGCGGGAGGGGGAGAGCAGTTCTTC
TRBV25-1,NA,NA,TRBJ2-7,CASSDPAAGIDEQYF,TGTGCCAGCAGCGATCCGGCGGCAGGGATTGACGAGCAGTACTTC
TRBV28,TRBD2,NA,TRBJ2-3,CASGTSGRPDTQYF,TGTGCCAGCGGGACTAGCGGGAGACCAGATACGCAGTATTTT
TRBV2,TRBD1,NA,TRBJ2-1,CASSGDRGPYNEQFF,TGTGCCAGCAGTGGAGACAGGGGCCCCTACAATGAGCAGTTCTTC
TRBV4-1,TRBD1,NA,TRBJ1-4,CASRRVSGQINEKLFF,TGCGCCAGCCGACGGGTCTCGGGACAGATTAATGAAAAACTGTTTTTT
TRBV6-5,TRBD1,NA,TRBJ1-4,CASTPGRQGFEKLFF,TGTGCCAGCACCCCCGGAAGACAGGGTTTTGAAAAACTGTTTTTT
TRBV9,NA,NA,TRBJ2-7,CASSEGHLGEQYF,TGTGCCAGCAGCGAAGGACACCTTGGGGAGCAGTACTTC
TRBV5-4,TRBD2,NA,TRBJ2-2,CASSLREGTGELFF,TGTGCCAGCAGCTTGCGGGAGGGAACCGGGGAGCTGTTTTTT
TRBV10-3,NA,NA,TRBJ1-1,CAISDRTEAFF,TGTGCCATCAGTGACAGGACAGAAGCTTTCTTT
TRBV11-2,NA,NA,TRBJ1-1,CASSLSQETEAFF,TGTGCCAGCAGCTTATCCCAGGAAACTGAAGCTTTCTTT
TRBV7-9,TRBD2,NA,TRBJ2-3,CASTLSGGQDTQYF,TGTGCCAGCACCCTTAGCGGGGGGCAAGATACGCAGTATTTT
TRBV27,TRBD1,NA,TRBJ1-1,CASRPHWTGNTEAFF,TGTGCCAGCAGACCCCATTGGACAGGGAACACTGAAGCTTTCTTT